The 9 T cell receptor beta chains given below trace back to one sample, sequenced in a study of T cell responses to AZD1222 COVID-19 vaccine. Repertoires were generated with immunoSEQ multiplex PCR, while TCRdb's copy carries only in-frame clones and drops some. The sample includes 90,000 to 120,000 clones, about 91% seen only once; the top ten take around a sixth. Material: peripheral blood, obtained on day 0 of AZD1222 vaccination. These receptors came from an adult in good health.

This chain's CDR3 is CASSIRSGGKDYGYTF. CDR3 sequence (DNA): TGTGCCAGTAGTATAAGGTCAGGGGGAAAGGACTATGGCTACACCTTC. The J gene is TRBJ1-2, the V gene TRBV19; 7 bases match TRBD1. CDR3 length: 16 residues. Per the germline V gene, CDR1 is LNHDA and CDR2 is SQIVND (reference sequence). The junction had 9 bases not matched to a gene; V was cut back by 2 bases and J by 3 bases.

The chain carries TRBV19 and TRBJ2-1, with TRBD1 matching 8 bases. The ends lost 7 bases at V and 7 bases at J; junction bases unmatched: 12. The CDR3 totals 15 residues. Germline loops: CDR1 LNHDA, CDR2 SQIVND (reference sequence). The CDR3 loop is CASIKGAGGVNEQFF. DNA for the CDR3: TGTGCCAGTATCAAAGGGGCAGGGGGCGTTAATGAGCAGTTCTTC.

The J gene is TRBJ2-7, the V gene TRBV9; 8 nucleotides agree with TRBD1. The V and J ends lost 3 bases and 1 base, in that order; junction bases with no gene match: 9. CDR3 length: 16 amino acids. CDR1 SGDLS and CDR2 YYNGEE come from the germline V gene. CDR3 nucleotide sequence: TGTGCCAGCAGCGCCTCTCGGACAGGGACGTCCTACGAGCAGTACTTC. The encoded protein is CASSASRTGTSYEQYF.

The gene calls are TRBV5-1 and TRBJ2-1, with D possibly being TRBD1 or TRBD2 (5 bases each). The CDR3 is made up of 16 amino acids. In germline, CDR1 is SGHRS, CDR2 YFSETQ. Trimming removed 3 bases from V and 2 bases from J, with 15 bases in between. Written as DNA, the CDR3 is TGCGCCAGCAGCTACGACGTGAGGGGTGCCTACAATGAGCAGTTCTTC. Its translation: CASSYDVRGAYNEQFF. Combining the CDR3 with reference TRBV5-1 and TRBJ2-1 gives the whole variable domain KAGVTQTPRYLIKTRGQQVTLSCSPISGHRSVSWYQQTPGQGLQFLFEYFSETQRNKGNFPGRFSGRQFSNSRSEMNVSTLELGDSALYLCASSYDVRGAYNEQFFGPGTRLTVL.

This chain connects TRBV10-3 to TRBJ1-1; a possible D gene is TRBD1 (6 bases). Trimming shortened V by 6 bases and J by 3 bases, and 11 bases separated the two germline ends. Looked up from germline, CDR1 is ENHRY and CDR2 is SYGVKD. This CDR3 contains 13 residues. In DNA, the CDR3 is TGTGCCATCAGAGACAGGTGGGACACTGAAGCTTTCTTT. It translates to CAIRDRWDTEAFF.

This clone was seen a single time. This chain connects TRBV6-5 to TRBJ1-2; 12 nucleotides line up with TRBD1. The CDR3 runs to 16 residues. Trimming took 2 bases from V and 6 from J; bases not matched to a gene: 7. Per germline, CDR1 MNHEY and CDR2 SVGAGI. CDR3 loop: CASSYNGGQGAHGYTF. For the CDR3, the DNA is TGTGCCAGCAGTTACAACGGGGGACAGGGGGCTCATGGCTACACCTTC.

The V call is TRBV25-1, the J call TRBJ1-1, with D uncertain. V was cut by 4 bases and J by 0 bases, with 6 bases left in between. Germline assignment: CDR1 MGHDK and CDR2 SYGVNS. CDR3 length: 13 residues. The CDR3 is CASSVRVNTEAFF. The CDR3 DNA reads TGTGCCAGCAGTGTCCGGGTGAACACTGAAGCTTTCTTT.

This clone was seen only once. V gene TRBV6-5 combines with J gene TRBJ2-3; D call uncertain. Germline values: CDR1 MNHEY, CDR2 SVGAGI. This CDR3 comprises 14 residues. The germline V and J ends were trimmed by 4 bases and 1 base, with 9 bases remaining between them. CDR3 region: CASSSPLRTDTQYF. In DNA form, the CDR3 reads TGTGCCAGCAGTTCACCCCTTCGCACAGATACGCAGTATTTT.

The V and J genes are TRBV30 and TRBJ1-6; D unresolved. The CDR3 totals 13 residues. Germline V gene lookup returns CDR1 GTSNPN and CDR2 SVGIG (reference sequence). Trimming pared 5 bases from V and 7 bases from J, leaving 12 bases between. Written as DNA, the CDR3 is TGTGCCTGGGCCCAGGCGTTAAATTCACCCCTCCACTTT. Protein: CAWAQALNSPLHF.